This T cell receptor beta chain was profiled in a study of PD-L1 blockade in urothelial cancer. Study-wide context: Before enrollment, 0 to 3 chemotherapy regimens had been given to patients. Analyses used blood from 3 weeks (second dose) and 6 weeks after treatment start.

As to time point: peripheral blood 6 weeks after treatment start. There were between 1 and 8 samples from each patient, taken pretreatment and on-treatment. Every PCR got spiked synthetic TCR analog templates. The table came from immunoSEQ multiplex PCR; TCRdb's copy has only in-frame clones and leaves some out. The data contain 40,000 to 60,000 clones, about four fifths of them singletons. The germline V gene has CDR1 SGHNT and CDR2 YYREEE (reference sequence). The CDR3 consists of 12 residues. The V end lost 4 bases, the J end lost 4 bases, and 8 bases lay between the germline ends. The starting material was PBMCs, obtained around atezolizumab (anti-PD-L1) treatment. The clonotype was recovered from a man aged 70-80 years with urothelial cancer. The chain combines TRBV5-4 with TRBJ1-1, with D unclear. The CDR3, as DNA: TGTGCCAGCAGCCTGGTCGGCACTGAAGCTTTCTTT. Translation: CASSLVGTEAFF.